This TCR beta chain originates from a study of T cell repertoires in cytomegalovirus infection. Study outcomes and limitations: Clonotype analysis showed dominance of the ex vivo response by HLA-C-restricted CMV-specific TCR beta clonotypes.

TCRdb ran MiXCR on the reads and lists one entry per CDR3 protein. The sample lists some 300,000 distinct CDR3 sequences; roughly an eighth were seen once. About this clonotype itself: Antigen specificity is unknown.

V lost 4 bases, J lost 8 bases, and 17 bases lay in between. The CDR3 totals 13 residues. Germline-derived CDR1 and CDR2 are SQVTM and ANQGSEA. This sequence joins TRBV29-1 and TRBJ1-2; D unresolved. The sequence was obtained from a human donor in good health (CMV status not recorded). Some clones in this sample may be carry-over from other donors' samples. Source material: PBMCs. CDR3 bases: TGCAGCGTTGGGGAATTGAGGACTCCGGGCTACACCTTC. Translation gives CSVGELRTPGYTF. The variable domain in full, with the rest retrieved from reference TRBV29-1 and TRBJ1-2, is SAVISQKPSRDICQRGTSLTIQCQVDSQVTMMFWYRQQPGQSLTLIATANQGSEATYESGFVIDKFPISRPNLTFSTLTVSNMSPEDSSIYLCSVGELRTPGYTFGSGTRLTVV.